This T cell receptor beta chain was sequenced for a study of T cells after posttransplantation cyclophosphamide. Overall study findings and caveats: Blood and skin or GI T cell repertoires showed limited TRB overlap. Later post-transplant blood repertoires were often dominated by donor CD8+ memory clones. Recipient CMV seropositivity and CMV reactivation strongly tracked TRB clonality.

A marrow graft followed busulfan-fludarabine conditioning, with cyclophosphamide on days +3 and +4. The table lists this clone with a few counts. Its antigen is still unknown. V was pared by 2 bases and J by 7 bases, with 4 bases of the junction left unmatched. This CDR3 comprises 14 residues. Germline CDR1 is ENHRY and CDR2 is SYGVKD. Sequencing was performed with immunoSEQ multiplex PCR; in TCRdb, only in-frame clones are kept and a portion is missing. The data show 16,000 or so clones, roughly 92% seen once. The source material was CD4+ T cells sorted from blood, sampled after allogeneic stem cell transplant with posttransplant cyclophosphamide. The V and J genes are TRBV10-3 and TRBJ2-1; 8 nucleotides line up with TRBD1. The receptor's source is a male patient in his sixties who received an allogeneic stem cell transplant from a related donor and was CMV-positive. Some T cells may trace back to the graft donor. The CDR3 sequence is CAISERQGKNEQFF. The CDR3, as DNA: TGTGCCATCAGTGAGCGACAGGGGAAGAATGAGCAGTTCTTC.